The 27 T cell receptor beta chains presented below share a single source sample, sequenced in a study of shared clonotypes between healthy human individuals. Libraries were prepared by immunoSEQ multiplex PCR; TCRdb keeps only in-frame clonotypes and omits some of them. The table lists under 600,000 clones, roughly four fifths of them singletons. The sample consisted of PBMCs. Receptors originate from a woman aged 40-49 years in good health. Some clones in this sample may be carry-over from other donors' samples.

The rearrangement joins TRBV6-1 to TRBJ2-7, with no clear D. With 4 bases removed from V and 2 bases from J, the gap between germline ends came to 3 bases. The length of the CDR3 is 11 residues. CDR1 and CDR2 from the germline V gene are MNHNS and SASEGT. The CDR3 DNA is TGTGCCAGCAGTGGAGCCTACGAGCAGTACTTC. Translated: CASSGAYEQYF.

This clone was picked up a small number of times. V usage is TRBV11-2 and J usage is TRBJ1-1; no clear D gene. This CDR3 is 12 amino acids long. Trimming cost V 3 bases and J 4 bases, with 6 bases left between them. From germline, CDR1 is SGHAT and CDR2 FQNNGV. CDR3 DNA sequence: TGTGCCAGCAGCTTCGGACCCACTGAAGCTTTCTTT. Amino acid sequence: CASSFGPTEAFF.

The V call is TRBV2, the J call TRBJ2-7; tentative D call: TRBD2 (6 bases). The CDR3 runs to 14 residues. Per the germline V gene, CDR1 is SNHLY and CDR2 is FYNNEI. V lost 5 bases to trimming and J lost 3 bases, with 14 bases between them. The CDR3 loop reads CASSPGVSGYEQYF. The CDR3 bases are TGTGCCAGCAGTCCGGGGGTCTCTGGCTACGAGCAGTACTTC.

V gene TRBV11-2 combines with J gene TRBJ1-3, with D maybe TRBD1 (6 bases). This CDR3 is built from 17 residues. The ends were cut back, 1 base at V and 0 bases at J, with 13 bases in the middle. The germline gives CDR1 SGHAT, CDR2 FQNNGV. CDR3 in DNA: TGTGCCAGCAGCTTAGGGAGGGGGAAATTCTCTGGAAACACCATATATTTT. Amino acid sequence: CASSLGRGKFSGNTIYF.

This clone was counted once. This chain links TRBV7-2 with TRBJ2-3; perhaps D is TRBD1 or TRBD2 (5 bases each). V lost 4 bases and J lost 6, with 14 bases in between. In germline, CDR1 is SGHTA, CDR2 FQGNSA. This CDR3 is built from 14 residues. The CDR3 bases are TGTGCCAGCAGCTCCCGGGGACCGATTGATACGCAGTATTTT. As protein: CASSSRGPIDTQYF.

CDR3 residues: CASSELVSKPTYEQYF. As DNA, the CDR3 is TGTGCCAGCAGTGAATTAGTCAGCAAACCTACCTACGAGCAGTACTTC. The chain recombines TRBV6-1 with TRBJ2-7; D call uncertain. The CDR3 runs to 16 residues. Germline V gene data show CDR1 as MNHNS and CDR2 as SASEGT. V lost 2 bases, J lost 2 bases, and 16 bases lay in between.

The chain employs TRBV19 and TRBJ1-4; D perhaps matches TRBD1 (5 bases). CDR1 and CDR2 (germline): LNHDA, SQIVND (reference sequence). CDR3 length: 16 residues. V was cut by 6 bases and J by 8 bases, with 22 bases left in between. Here the CDR3 DNA reads TGTGCCAGTAGGGACGGCGGACAAGGCCCGGGGGAAAAACTGTTTTTT. Translated, it gives CASRDGGQGPGEKLFF.

This chain uses TRBV10-3 with TRBJ2-7, with 7 bases fitting TRBD2. The CDR3 runs to 12 residues. From germline, CDR1 is ENHRY and CDR2 SYGVKD. V was pared by 4 bases and J by 6 bases, with 3 bases of the junction left unmatched. This chain's CDR3 is CAISGLAGEQYF. CDR3 in DNA: TGTGCCATCAGTGGGTTAGCGGGCGAGCAGTACTTC.

The chain has TRBV2 and TRBJ1-5, with D possibly being TRBD1 (6 bases). The CDR3 extends over 14 amino acids. V lost 7 bases and J 0 bases, leaving 10 bases between the germline ends. In germline, CDR1 is SNHLY, CDR2 FYNNEI. This chain's CDR3 is CASNRAGSNQPQHF. In nucleotides, the CDR3 is TGTGCCAGCAACAGGGCCGGTAGCAATCAGCCCCAGCATTTT. Full variable domain (outside the CDR3, taken from reference TRBV2 and TRBJ1-5): EPEVTQTPSHQVTQMGQEVILRCVPISNHLYFYWYRQILGQKVEFLVSFYNNEISEKSEIFDDQFSVERPDGSNFTLKIRSTKLEDSAMYFCASNRAGSNQPQHFGDGTRLSIL.

The chain uses TRBV19 and TRBJ2-7; 8 bases fit TRBD2. The CDR3 is 16 amino acids. Losses at the gene ends were 7 bases for V and 5 bases for J; bases not matched to a gene: 16. Germline V lookup: CDR1 LNHDA, CDR2 SQIVND (reference sequence). This chain's CDR3 is CASMGIWGSGIDEQYF. The DNA for the CDR3 is TGTGCCAGTATGGGGATCTGGGGTAGCGGGATCGACGAGCAGTACTTC.

The genes are TRBV5-1 and TRBJ2-2; D perhaps matches TRBD2 (6 bases). The CDR3 loop spans 14 amino acids. Germline loops: CDR1 SGHRS, CDR2 YFSETQ. V lost 2 bases to trimming and J lost 3 bases, with 8 bases between them. CDR3 in DNA: TGCGCCAGCAGCTTCCCGGGAGACACCGGGGAGCTGTTTTTT. It encodes CASSFPGDTGELFF.

V is TRBV27 and J is TRBJ2-3; D is possibly TRBD1 (5 bases). The CDR3 covers 15 residues. The germline V gene has CDR1 MNHEY and CDR2 SMNVEV (reference sequence). V dropped 8 bases and J dropped 4 bases, with 19 bases sitting between them. The CDR3 region has the DNA TGTGCCAGCCAGAGAACAGGAGAGCCCCCAGATACGCAGTATTTT. Its translation is CASQRTGEPPDTQYF.

This clone has just a few counts. This chain links TRBV6-6 with TRBJ2-3; D is unclear. The CDR3 loop spans 13 amino acids. Per the germline V gene, CDR1 is MNHNY and CDR2 is SVGAGI (reference sequence). Trimming cost V 7 bases and J 1 base, with 9 bases left between them. The CDR3: CASMPLRTDTQYF. The DNA of the CDR3 is TGTGCCAGCATGCCCCTCCGCACAGATACGCAGTATTTT.

The chain uses TRBV2 and TRBJ2-5; D is undetermined. The J call could be wrong; TRBJ2-7 is a better fit for the DNA end. This CDR3 has 14 residues. CDR1 and CDR2 (germline): SNHLY, FYNNEI. CDR3 protein: CASSEWGTAYEQYF. CDR3 in DNA: TGTGCCAGCAGTGAATGGGGTACGGCCTACGAGCAGTACTTC.

Comments on this clone: This could be a read error, since a much larger clone is one nucleotide away. CDR3 in DNA: TGTGCCAGCAGCTATGGGACTAGCGGGGGGCCGGAGTACTTC. Protein product: CASSYGTSGGPEYF. The rearrangement joins TRBV2 to TRBJ2-5; 15 bases agree with TRBD2. J gave up 12 bases and V 6 bases, and 8 bases lay outside the gene matches. From germline, CDR1 is SNHLY and CDR2 FYNNEI. This CDR3 comprises 14 residues.

The table lists this clone with a few counts. This chain uses TRBV5-6 with TRBJ1-2; unclear D gene. Trimming cost V 0 bases and J 8 bases, with 14 bases left between them. Germline assignment: CDR1 SGHDT and CDR2 YYEEEE. The CDR3 is 14 amino acids. The CDR3 is CASSLATVIGGYTF. The CDR3 bases are TGTGCCAGCAGCTTGGCGACGGTAATAGGGGGCTACACCTTC.

This sequence joins TRBV5-4 and TRBJ2-7; no definite D call. V was clipped by 0 bases and J by 4 bases, with 11 bases between them. This CDR3 comprises 14 residues. CDR1 is SGHNT and CDR2 is YYREEE in the germline V gene (reference sequence). The CDR3 sequence: CASSLELGNYEQYF. In DNA, the CDR3 is TGTGCCAGCAGCTTGGAACTGGGGAATTACGAGCAGTACTTC. Looking up the rest from reference TRBV5-4 and TRBJ2-7 gives the full variable domain: ETGVTQSPTHLIKTRGQQVTLRCSSQSGHNTVSWYQQALGQGPQFIFQYYREEENGRGNFPPRFSGLQFPNYSSELNVNALELDDSALYLCASSLELGNYEQYFGPGTRLTVT.

The chain combines TRBV19 with TRBJ1-5; TRBD1 aligns across 10 bases. The CDR3 is 15 amino acids. Germline CDR1 and CDR2: LNHDA and SQIVND (reference sequence). The junction had 7 bases not matched to a gene; V was cut back by 5 bases and J by 6 bases. CDR3 sequence: CASSPGTGAGQPQHF. Here the CDR3 DNA reads TGTGCCAGTAGTCCCGGGACAGGGGCGGGTCAGCCCCAGCATTTT.

The V call is TRBV27, the J call TRBJ2-2; 11 bases are shared with TRBD2. Losses at the gene ends were 5 bases for V and 7 bases for J; bases not matched to a gene: 15. The V gene's germline CDR1 is MNHEY and CDR2 SMNVEV (reference sequence). The CDR3 is made up of 18 amino acids. The CDR3 bases are TGTGCCAGCAGTGGTTGGAAAATAGCGGGAGGGCCGAGCGGGGAGCTGTTTTTT. It yields the protein CASSGWKIAGGPSGELFF.

The chain recombines TRBV6-1 with TRBJ2-5; the match to TRBD2 covers 7 bases. V lost 3 bases and J lost 3; bases outside the gene matches: 13. This CDR3 spans 17 amino acids. CDR1 and CDR2 (germline): MNHNS, SASEGT. The CDR3 nucleotides read TGTGCCAGCAGTGAGCCAGCGGGACTTTATGCCGAAGAGACCCAGTACTTC. It encodes CASSEPAGLYAEETQYF.

The gene calls are TRBV30 and TRBJ1-1; D is possibly TRBD1 (6 bases). The CDR3 totals 15 residues. The V gene's germline CDR1 is GTSNPN and CDR2 SVGIG (reference sequence). V gave up 3 bases and J gave up 4 bases, with 18 bases separating them. In nucleotides, the CDR3 is TGTGCCTGGAGCCTTGGACAGAAAAATAGCACTGAAGCTTTCTTT. Amino acid sequence: CAWSLGQKNSTEAFF.

The chain combines TRBV2 with TRBJ2-1; 9 nucleotides line up with TRBD2. The CDR3 covers 16 residues. Germline-derived CDR1 and CDR2 are SNHLY and FYNNEI. J lost 8 bases, V lost 3 bases, and 11 bases had no gene match. The CDR3 nucleotides are TGTGCCAGCAGTGAGACTAGCGGAAACCCTACTGATGAGCAGTTCTTC. It translates to CASSETSGNPTDEQFF.

This clone showed up just a few times. V and J are TRBV9 and TRBJ2-2, with TRBD2 matching over 8 bases. V lost 4 bases, J lost 4 bases, and 15 bases stayed unmatched. The V gene's germline CDR1 is SGDLS and CDR2 YYNGEE. The CDR3 runs to 18 residues. CDR3 bases: TGTGCCAGCAGCCCTCAAGGATTGCGGGGGGCGGGCACCGGGGAGCTGTTTTTT. Amino acids: CASSPQGLRGAGTGELFF.

This clone was observed a few times. This sequence joins TRBV27 and TRBJ1-2; tentative D call: TRBD1 (6 bases). V lost 6 bases to trimming and J lost 4 bases, with 12 bases between them. CDR1 and CDR2 from the germline V gene are MNHEY and SMNVEV (reference sequence). The CDR3 is 13 amino acids. The CDR3: CASRLTGAYGYTF. CDR3 in DNA: TGTGCCAGCAGACTGACAGGAGCCTATGGCTACACCTTC.

This sequence joins TRBV29-1 and TRBJ2-5; D possibly uses TRBD1 or TRBD2 (7 bases each). With 0 bases removed from V and 2 bases from J, the gap between germline ends came to 19 bases. The CDR3 runs to 17 residues. Germline V CDR1 and CDR2: SQVTM, ANQGSEA. This CDR3 is CSVEEVGGRGPQETQYF. The CDR3 DNA reads TGCAGCGTTGAAGAGGTGGGAGGGAGGGGGCCGCAAGAGACCCAGTACTTC. Complete variable domain (other parts from reference TRBV29-1 and TRBJ2-5): SAVISQKPSRDICQRGTSLTIQCQVDSQVTMMFWYRQQPGQSLTLIATANQGSEATYESGFVIDKFPISRPNLTFSTLTVSNMSPEDSSIYLCSVEEVGGRGPQETQYFGPGTRLLVL.

The chain joins TRBV19 to TRBJ1-2, with TRBD1 as a possible D gene (6 bases). The length of the CDR3 is 14 residues. V gave up 4 bases and J gave up 2 bases, with 11 bases separating them. Germline V lookup: CDR1 LNHDA, CDR2 SQIVND (reference sequence). CDR3 amino acids: CASSTGQLNYGYTF. Here the CDR3 DNA reads TGTGCCAGTAGTACGGGACAACTAAACTATGGCTACACCTTC.

This clone was counted ten times or more. Other DNA sequences within the sample encode an identical CDR3. The chain uses TRBV30 and TRBJ2-3; D gene ambiguous. The germline CDR1 and CDR2 sequences are GTSNPN and SVGIG (reference sequence). Deletions cut 4 bases from V and 3 bases from J, with 8 bases between. This CDR3 region has 12 residues. CDR3 nucleotide sequence: TGTGCCTGGACGACCGGGACAGATACGCAGTATTTT. Protein sequence: CAWTTGTDTQYF.